This is a list of T cell receptor beta chains from one sample in a study of T-cell memory formation after mild COVID-19. TCRdb reanalysed the 5' RACE reads using MiXCR and keeps one entry per CDR3 protein. The repertoire holds roughly 86,000 distinct CDR3 sequences, with approximately 15% as singletons. Sequencing input: PBMCs or a T cell subset sorted from them (not recorded which). These receptors all come from a man between 18 and 29 years old who had mild COVID-19 (a few samples of this study predate the infection). Cell type and time point are not known. The CDR3 runs from the conserved cysteine through the conserved F or W. The D gene is left open where the match is weak. The size entry is marked missing in some rows and otherwise reads once, few, many or a size class.

J,size,D,V,CDR3,DNA
TRBJ2-7,-,TRBD2,TRBV3-1,CASSPFRGAYEQYF,TGTGCCAGCAGCCCCTTTCGGGGGGCCTACGAGCAGTACTTC
TRBJ1-2,few,TRBD1,TRBV27,CASSFGQGAYGYTF,TGTGCCAGCAGTTTCGGACAGGGGGCCTATGGCTACACCTTC
TRBJ1-1,-,-,TRBV7-9,CASSLVNTEAFF,TGTGCCAGCAGCTTAGTGAACACTGAAGCTTTCTTT
TRBJ1-1,few,-,TRBV4-1,CASSHASLRTEAFF,TGCGCCAGCAGCCACGCGAGCCTCAGGACTGAAGCTTTCTTT
TRBJ1-1,-,TRBD1,TRBV20-1,CSARDGQGPNTEAFF,TGCAGTGCTAGAGATGGACAGGGCCCGAACACTGAAGCTTTCTTT
TRBJ2-3,-,-,TRBV21-1,CASSKEAGGDTDTQYF,TGTGCCAGCAGCAAAGAAGCGGGGGGAGACACAGATACGCAGTATTTT
TRBJ2-2,many,-,TRBV11-2,CASSPPGELFF,TGTGCCAGCAGCCCTCCCGGGGAGCTGTTTTTT
TRBJ2-3,-,-,TRBV6-5,CASSYSAASTDTQYF,TGTGCCAGCAGTTACTCTGCTGCTAGCACAGATACGCAGTATTTT
TRBJ2-1,few,TRBD1,TRBV11-2,CASSLGLTGAYNEQFF,TGTGCCAGCAGCTTGGGATTGACAGGGGCCTACAATGAGCAGTTCTTC
TRBJ2-5,few,-,TRBV27,CASSLTIGRETQYF,TGTGCCAGCAGTCTGACCATCGGTCGAGAGACCCAGTACTTC
TRBJ2-3,-,-,TRBV20-1,CSARDKTARRRTDTQYF,TGCAGTGCTAGAGATAAAACCGCAAGGAGACGCACAGATACGCAGTATTTT
TRBJ2-4,few,TRBD1,TRBV6-5,CASSTRPPRQGRDIQYF,TGTGCCAGCAGTACCCGACCCCCAAGACAGGGTCGGGACATTCAGTACTTC
TRBJ2-1,-,TRBD2,TRBV7-3,CASSPGGGSLNEQFF,TGTGCCAGCAGCCCCGGGGGGGGCTCTTTGAATGAGCAGTTCTTC
TRBJ1-6,many,TRBD1,TRBV4-1,CASTGTGNSPLHF,TGCGCCAGCACCGGGACAGGGAATTCACCCCTCCACTTT
TRBJ2-5,-,-,TRBV9,CASSVRAWGETQYF,TGTGCCAGCAGCGTACGGGCCTGGGGGGAGACCCAGTACTTC
TRBJ2-3,many,-,TRBV7-9,CASRPTGGRTPTDTQYF,TGTGCCAGCAGGCCCACGGGCGGAAGGACCCCCACAGATACGCAGTATTTT
TRBJ2-3,-,TRBD2,TRBV12-3/TRBV12-4,CASSSLKRGDTDTQYF,TGTGCCAGCAGCTCCCTTAAGCGGGGGGACACAGATACGCAGTATTTT
TRBJ2-1,few,-,TRBV12-5,CASGSGAAPIYNEQFF,TGTGCTAGTGGTTCGGGGGCCGCACCTATCTACAATGAGCAGTTCTTC
TRBJ2-1,many,TRBD1,TRBV4-2,CASSQAGQGSNEQFF,TGTGCCAGCAGCCAAGCGGGACAGGGCTCCAATGAGCAGTTCTTC
TRBJ2-7,-,TRBD2,TRBV7-2,CASSLGSGGDEQYF,TGTGCCAGCAGCTTAGGGTCGGGAGGCGACGAGCAGTACTTC